The 10 T cell receptor beta chains below all came from one sample that was sequenced in a study of cytomegalovirus exposure and HLA in healthy donors. This table comes from immunoSEQ multiplex PCR, and its TCRdb copy is limited to in-frame clones, with some not included. The sample yields approximately 240,000 clones, 80% to 95% seen once. Material for sequencing was PBMCs. The source is a woman aged 18-29 years in good health and CMV-seronegative.

In its sample, this clone was seen once. The chain links TRBV10-3 to TRBJ2-2; the D is unclear. Looked up from germline, CDR1 is ENHRY and CDR2 is SYGVKD. V dropped 5 bases and J dropped 2 bases, with 12 bases sitting between them. CDR3 length: 15 amino acids. The CDR3 region has the DNA TGTGCCATCAGTACTACCAGCCCAAACACCGGGGAGCTGTTTTTT. It codes for CAISTTSPNTGELFF.

The chain carries TRBV5-1 and TRBJ1-1; no clear D gene. The CDR3 has 15 amino acids. Germline V CDR1 and CDR2: SGHRS, YFSETQ. V shed 2 bases and J shed 4 bases, with 15 bases lying between them. CDR3: CASSLSRGWSTEAFF. The CDR3 nucleotides read TGCGCCAGCAGCTTAAGTCGGGGATGGAGCACTGAAGCTTTCTTT.

The chain employs TRBV29-1 and TRBJ2-7; maybe TRBD2 (6 bases). This CDR3 region has 13 residues. Trimming pared 7 bases from V and 3 bases from J, leaving 16 bases between. The germline gives CDR1 SQVTM, CDR2 ANQGSEA. The DNA of the CDR3 is TGCAGCGCGAGATCCGGGACTTTCTACGAGCAGTACTTC. Translated: CSARSGTFYEQYF.

The chain carries TRBV7-2 and TRBJ1-2; D possibly corresponds to TRBD1 (5 bases). Trimming removed 1 base at V and 8 bases at J, with 11 bases between. In germline, CDR1 is SGHTA, CDR2 FQGNSA. The CDR3 covers 13 residues. The CDR3: CASSLETVRGYTF. DNA for the CDR3: TGTGCCAGCAGCTTAGAGACAGTTCGGGGCTACACCTTC.

The chain couples TRBV7-9 to TRBJ2-1; tentatively, D is TRBD1 (6 bases). Trimming removed 2 bases at V and 9 bases at J, with 17 bases between. CDR1 is SEHNR, CDR2 FQNEAQ, per germline (reference sequence). CDR3 size: 15 residues. The CDR3: CASSLFHRVRGEQFF. CDR3 DNA sequence: TGTGCCAGCAGCTTATTTCACAGGGTACGAGGTGAGCAGTTCTTC.

The J gene is TRBJ1-2, the V gene TRBV29-1, with D unclear. The CDR3 loop spans 14 amino acids. Germline lookup yields CDR1 SQVTM and CDR2 ANQGSEA. V lost 4 bases to trimming and J lost 1 base, with 13 bases between them. CDR3 in amino acids: CSVVFQVYNYGYTF. In nucleotides, the CDR3 is TGCAGCGTTGTATTTCAGGTTTATAACTATGGCTACACCTTC.

To note about this clone: This specimen includes other DNA sequences encoding the same CDR3. This rearrangement joins TRBV7-8 to TRBJ1-2, with no clear D. Looked up from germline, CDR1 is SGHVS and CDR2 is FQNEAQ. The CDR3 has 15 amino acids. With 5 bases removed from V and 3 bases from J, the gap between germline ends came to 16 bases. CDR3 nucleotides: TGTGCCAGCAGCCCACGGCGAGGGTCGGACTATGGCTACACCTTC. Its translation is CASSPRRGSDYGYTF.

The genes are TRBV7-9 and TRBJ2-1; D might be TRBD2 (6 bases). Trimming cost V 1 base and J 3 bases, with 10 bases left between them. Germline CDR1 reads SEHNR; CDR2 reads FQNEAQ (reference sequence). This CDR3 spans 15 amino acids. Written as DNA, the CDR3 is TGTGCCAGCAGCTTAGTGACTAGAGTCTACAATGAGCAGTTCTTC. This sequence encodes CASSLVTRVYNEQFF.

J is TRBJ2-7 and V is TRBV6-6; 12 nucleotides align to TRBD2. This CDR3 spans 15 amino acids. The V gene's germline CDR1 is MNHNY and CDR2 SVGAGI (reference sequence). The trim removed 5 bases at V and 5 bases at J, leaving 7 bases unmatched. Here the CDR3 DNA reads TGTGCCAGCAGTAGGCGGACTAGCGGGATGGACGAGCAGTACTTC. Residues: CASSRRTSGMDEQYF.

V is TRBV5-6 and J is TRBJ2-7, with 8 nucleotides matching TRBD2. CDR3 length: 15 amino acids. V was clipped by 5 bases and J by 3 bases; unmatched bases: 10. Germline V gene data show CDR1 as SGHDT and CDR2 as YYEEEE. The CDR3 is CASRPGLAEHYEQYF. The CDR3 DNA reads as TGTGCCAGCAGACCCGGACTAGCAGAACACTACGAGCAGTACTTC.